This section outlines one T cell receptor beta chain sequence together with its context. Its antigen is unknown. 60 Vbeta and 13 Jbeta primers were used in PCR. Generated by immunoSEQ multiplex PCR, the TCRdb table keeps only in-frame clones and is missing some. This table has under 70,000 clones, 65% to 80% appearing once. The data derive from a study of cytomegalovirus exposure and HLA in healthy donors. Whole-study results and caveats: Solely CMV serostatus was available to characterize immune exposure. Rates of TCR association differed by HLA locus in a later analysis, with DRB1 highest and HLA-C lowest. In an earlier analysis, in 587 donors, most V segments appeared productive either ~90% or ~30% of the time.

Each donor was nominally healthy when sampled (though unrecorded immune exposures were likely). The clonotype was recovered from a man aged 40-50 years in good health and CMV-seropositive. Specimen: PBMCs.

CDR3 in amino acids: CASSWGGVYEQYF. The CDR3 nucleotides read TGTGCCAGCAGCTGGGGAGGAGTCTACGAGCAGTACTTC. The chain employs TRBV5-6 and TRBJ2-7; maybe TRBD2 (6 bases). Germline-derived CDR1 and CDR2 are SGHDT and YYEEEE. The V end lost 3 bases, the J end lost 3 bases, and 10 bases lay between the germline ends. The CDR3 runs to 13 residues.